Below are 6 T cell receptor beta chains sequenced from a single sample in a study of T cells after yellow fever vaccination. Via MiXCR, TCRdb re-called the 5' RACE reads, giving one row per CDR3 protein. The data show over 200,000 distinct CDR3 sequences, over 6.5% seen once. The input for sequencing was CD4+ T cells sorted from PBMCs, taken on the day of the yellow fever booster vaccination. These receptors originate from a man under 40 who received the YFV17D yellow fever vaccine.

This clonotype has at least ten counts. This sequence joins TRBV7-2 and TRBJ2-5, with 10 bases identical to TRBD2. CDR1 and CDR2 from the germline V gene are SGHTA and FQGNSA. Trimming at V came to 2 bases and at J to 5 bases, leaving 8 bases not matched to a gene. This CDR3 contains 16 residues. Here the CDR3 reads CASSLNNPGLAETQYF. CDR3 nucleotide sequence: TGTGCCAGCAGCTTAAATAATCCGGGACTAGCGGAGACCCAGTACTTC.

This clonotype was picked up a small number of times. The chain is built from TRBV10-3 and TRBJ2-2, with D uncertain. Germline CDR1 is ENHRY and CDR2 is SYGVKD. The CDR3 runs 15 residues. The V gene lost 3 bases and the J gene lost 0 bases, with 8 bases spanning the gap. Written as DNA, the CDR3 is TGTGCCATCAGTGATCTAAACGCGAACACCGGGGAGCTGTTTTTT. Residues: CAISDLNANTGELFF.

This clonotype was recorded many times. The chain recombines TRBV4-3 with TRBJ2-4; D not resolved. CDR1 is LGHNA and CDR2 is YSLEER in the germline V gene. This CDR3 is 16 amino acids long. Trimming left V 0 bases short and J 9 bases short, with 18 bases between. The CDR3 DNA reads TGCGCCAGCAGCCAAGATCTTTGTACCTGTTTAGGCATTCAGTACTTC. This gives the protein CASSQDLCTCLGIQYF.

The V gene is TRBV20-1, the J gene TRBJ2-1; 7 bases agree with TRBD2. Germline V gives CDR1 DFQATT, CDR2 SNEGSKA (reference sequence). Germline trimming cut 0 bases from V and 9 bases from J; bases unmatched to any gene: 11. The CDR3 totals 15 residues. CDR3 region: CSARDPFSSGGEQFF. In DNA form, the CDR3 reads TGCAGTGCTAGAGATCCGTTCTCTTCGGGAGGTGAGCAGTTCTTC.

The V and J genes are TRBV7-9 and TRBJ2-3; 8 bases map to TRBD1. Germline-derived CDR1 and CDR2 are SEHNR and FQNEAQ (reference sequence). The CDR3 extends over 16 amino acids. The trim removed 3 bases at V and 7 bases at J, leaving 12 bases unmatched. CDR3 bases: TGTGCCAGCAGCTTTCAAGTAGGACAGGGACTTTATACGCAGTATTTT. This translates into CASSFQVGQGLYTQYF.

This clonotype has more than one count but fewer than ten. The chain employs TRBV29-1 and TRBJ1-2; 8 bases map to TRBD1. V lost 5 bases and J lost 4; bases outside the gene matches: 6. This CDR3 has 13 amino acids. From germline, CDR1 is SQVTM and CDR2 ANQGSEA. CDR3 in DNA: TGCAGCGTTCGGGCAGGGGGCGTCTATGGCTACACCTTC. It translates to CSVRAGGVYGYTF.